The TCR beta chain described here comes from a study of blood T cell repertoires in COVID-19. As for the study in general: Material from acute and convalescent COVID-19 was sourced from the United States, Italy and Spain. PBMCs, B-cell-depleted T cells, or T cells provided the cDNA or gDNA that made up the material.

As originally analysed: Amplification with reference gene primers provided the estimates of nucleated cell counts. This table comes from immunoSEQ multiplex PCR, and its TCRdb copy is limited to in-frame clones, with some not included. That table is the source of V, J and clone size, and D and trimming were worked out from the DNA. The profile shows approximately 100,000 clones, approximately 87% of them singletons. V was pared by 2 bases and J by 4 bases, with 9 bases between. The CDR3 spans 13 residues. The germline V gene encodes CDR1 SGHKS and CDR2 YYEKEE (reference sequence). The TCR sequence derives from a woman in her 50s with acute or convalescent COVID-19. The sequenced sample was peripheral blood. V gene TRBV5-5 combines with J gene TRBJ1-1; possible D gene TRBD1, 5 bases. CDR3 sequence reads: CASSLTGGTEAFF. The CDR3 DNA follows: TGTGCCAGCAGCTTAACGGGGGGCACTGAAGCTTTCTTT.